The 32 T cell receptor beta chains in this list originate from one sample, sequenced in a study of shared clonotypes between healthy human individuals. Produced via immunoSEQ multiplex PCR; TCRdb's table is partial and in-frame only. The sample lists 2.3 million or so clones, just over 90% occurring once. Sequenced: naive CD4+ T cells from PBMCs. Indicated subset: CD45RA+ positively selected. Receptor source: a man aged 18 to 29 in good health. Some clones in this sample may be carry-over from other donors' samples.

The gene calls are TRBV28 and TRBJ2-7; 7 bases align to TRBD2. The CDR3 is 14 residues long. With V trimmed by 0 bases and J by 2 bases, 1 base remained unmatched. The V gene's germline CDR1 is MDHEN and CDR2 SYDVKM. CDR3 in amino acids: CASSLWRGTYEQYF. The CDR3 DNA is TGTGCCAGCAGTTTATGGCGGGGGACCTACGAGCAGTACTTC.

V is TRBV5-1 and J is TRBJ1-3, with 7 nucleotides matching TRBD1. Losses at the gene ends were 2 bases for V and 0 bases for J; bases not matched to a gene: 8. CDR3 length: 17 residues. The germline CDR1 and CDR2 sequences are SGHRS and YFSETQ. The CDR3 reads CASSFNGQAPSGNTIYF. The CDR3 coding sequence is TGCGCCAGCAGCTTCAACGGACAGGCTCCCTCTGGAAACACCATATATTTT.

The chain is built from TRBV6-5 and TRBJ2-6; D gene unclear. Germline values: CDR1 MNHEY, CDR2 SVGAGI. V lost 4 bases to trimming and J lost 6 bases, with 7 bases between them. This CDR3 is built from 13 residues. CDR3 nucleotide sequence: TGTGCCAGCAGTTCCGGATTGGCCAACGTCCTGACTTTC. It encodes CASSSGLANVLTF.

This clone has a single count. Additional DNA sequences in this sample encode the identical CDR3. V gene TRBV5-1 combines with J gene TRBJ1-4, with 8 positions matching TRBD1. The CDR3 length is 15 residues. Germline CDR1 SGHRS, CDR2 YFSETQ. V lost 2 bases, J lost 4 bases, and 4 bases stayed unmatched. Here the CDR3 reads CASSFGQGGNEKLFF. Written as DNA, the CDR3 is TGCGCCAGCAGCTTTGGACAGGGCGGTAATGAAAAACTGTTTTTT.

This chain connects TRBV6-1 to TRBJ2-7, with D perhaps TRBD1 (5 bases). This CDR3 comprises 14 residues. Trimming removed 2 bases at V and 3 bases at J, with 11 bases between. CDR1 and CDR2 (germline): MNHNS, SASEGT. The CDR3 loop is CASSETVRVYEQYF. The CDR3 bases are TGTGCCAGCAGTGAAACTGTCAGGGTCTACGAGCAGTACTTC.

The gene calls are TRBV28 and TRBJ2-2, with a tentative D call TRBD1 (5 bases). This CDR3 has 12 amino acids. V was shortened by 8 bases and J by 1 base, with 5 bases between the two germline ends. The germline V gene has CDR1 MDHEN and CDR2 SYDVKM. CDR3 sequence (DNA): TGTGCCAGCCAGGGGAACACCGGGGAGCTGTTTTTT. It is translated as CASQGNTGELFF.

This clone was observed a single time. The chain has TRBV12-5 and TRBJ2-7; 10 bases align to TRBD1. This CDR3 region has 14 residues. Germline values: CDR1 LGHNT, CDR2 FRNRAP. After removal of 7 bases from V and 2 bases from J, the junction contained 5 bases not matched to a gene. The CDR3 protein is CASAQGQGAYEQYF. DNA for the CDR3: TGTGCTAGTGCCCAAGGACAGGGGGCCTACGAGCAGTACTTC.

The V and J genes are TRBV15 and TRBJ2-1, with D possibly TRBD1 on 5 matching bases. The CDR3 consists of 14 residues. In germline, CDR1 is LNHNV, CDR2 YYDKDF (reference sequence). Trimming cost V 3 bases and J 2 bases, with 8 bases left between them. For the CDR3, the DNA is TGTGCCACCAGCAGGCCAGGGACCTACAATGAGCAGTTCTTC. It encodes CATSRPGTYNEQFF. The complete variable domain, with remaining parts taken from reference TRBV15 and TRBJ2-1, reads DAMVIQNPRYQVTQFGKPVTLSCSQTLNHNVMYWYQQKSSQAPKLLFHYYDKDFNNEADTPDNFQSRRPNTSFCFLDIRSPGLGDTAMYLCATSRPGTYNEQFFGPGTRLTVL.

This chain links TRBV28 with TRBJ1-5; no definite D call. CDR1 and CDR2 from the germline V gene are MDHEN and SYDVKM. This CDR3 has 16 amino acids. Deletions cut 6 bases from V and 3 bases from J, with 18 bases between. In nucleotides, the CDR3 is TGTGCCAGCAGCTTAGGTCCCGACACGATCAATCAGCCCCAGCATTTT. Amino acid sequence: CASSLGPDTINQPQHF.

The CDR3 reads CASSGLAGVGNEQFF. In DNA, the CDR3 is TGCGCCAGCAGCGGACTAGCGGGAGTGGGTAATGAGCAGTTCTTC. The chain links TRBV5-1 to TRBJ2-1; 13 bases agree with TRBD2. The CDR3 loop spans 15 amino acids. V gave up 4 bases and J gave up 7 bases; unmatched junction bases: 5. Germline V gene lookup returns CDR1 SGHRS and CDR2 YFSETQ.

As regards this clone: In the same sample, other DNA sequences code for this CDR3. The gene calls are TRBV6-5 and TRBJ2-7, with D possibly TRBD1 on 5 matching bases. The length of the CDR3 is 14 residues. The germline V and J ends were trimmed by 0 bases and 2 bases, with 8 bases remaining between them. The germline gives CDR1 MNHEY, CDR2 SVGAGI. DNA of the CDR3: TGTGCCAGCAGTTACTCGGGGCAGACCTACGAGCAGTACTTC. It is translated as CASSYSGQTYEQYF.

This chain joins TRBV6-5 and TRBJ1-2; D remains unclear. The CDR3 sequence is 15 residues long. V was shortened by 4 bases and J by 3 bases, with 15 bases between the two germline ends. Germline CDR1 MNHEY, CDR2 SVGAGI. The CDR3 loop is CASSWTAGSYYGYTF. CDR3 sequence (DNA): TGTGCCAGCAGTTGGACGGCCGGGTCCTACTATGGCTACACCTTC.

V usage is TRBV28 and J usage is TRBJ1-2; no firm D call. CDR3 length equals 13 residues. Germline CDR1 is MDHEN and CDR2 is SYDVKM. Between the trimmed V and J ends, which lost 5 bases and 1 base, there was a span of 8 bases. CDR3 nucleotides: TGTGCCAGCAGTAGGCAGGTTAACTATGGCTACACCTTC. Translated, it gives CASSRQVNYGYTF.

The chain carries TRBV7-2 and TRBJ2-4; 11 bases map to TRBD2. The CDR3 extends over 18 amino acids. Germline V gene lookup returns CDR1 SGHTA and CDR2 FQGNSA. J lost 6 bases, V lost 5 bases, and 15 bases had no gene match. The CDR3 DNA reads TGTGCCAGCAGCGACGCCCCAGGGAGTAGCGGGAGGGGAAACATTCAGTACTTC. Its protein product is CASSDAPGSSGRGNIQYF.

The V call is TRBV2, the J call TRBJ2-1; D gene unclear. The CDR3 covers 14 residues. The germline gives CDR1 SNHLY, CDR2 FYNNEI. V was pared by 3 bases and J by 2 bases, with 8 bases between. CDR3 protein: CASSDVATYNEQFF. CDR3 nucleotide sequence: TGTGCCAGCAGTGACGTAGCTACCTACAATGAGCAGTTCTTC.

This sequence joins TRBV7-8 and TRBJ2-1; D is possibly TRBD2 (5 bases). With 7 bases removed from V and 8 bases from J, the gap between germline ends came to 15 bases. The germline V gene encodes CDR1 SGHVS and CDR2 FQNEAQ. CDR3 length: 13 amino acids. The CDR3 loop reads CASIPLGVDEQFF. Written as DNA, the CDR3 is TGTGCCAGCATCCCCCTCGGGGTCGATGAGCAGTTCTTC.

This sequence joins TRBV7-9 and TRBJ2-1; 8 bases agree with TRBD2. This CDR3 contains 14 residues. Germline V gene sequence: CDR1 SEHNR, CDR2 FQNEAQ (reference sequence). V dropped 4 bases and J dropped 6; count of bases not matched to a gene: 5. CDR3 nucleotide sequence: TGTGCCAGCAGCTGGTCCGGGACTAGCAATGAGCAGTTCTTC. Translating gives CASSWSGTSNEQFF.

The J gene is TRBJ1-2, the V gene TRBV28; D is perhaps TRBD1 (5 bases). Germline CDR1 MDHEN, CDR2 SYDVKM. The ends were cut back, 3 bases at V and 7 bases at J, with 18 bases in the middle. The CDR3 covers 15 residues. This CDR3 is CASSFGWGRGGGYTF. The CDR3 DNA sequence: TGTGCCAGCAGTTTTGGGTGGGGTCGGGGCGGTGGCTACACCTTC.

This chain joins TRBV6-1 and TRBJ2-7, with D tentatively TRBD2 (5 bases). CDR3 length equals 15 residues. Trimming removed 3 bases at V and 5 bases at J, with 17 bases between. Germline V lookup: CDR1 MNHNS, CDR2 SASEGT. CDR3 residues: CASSEGHRGINEQYF. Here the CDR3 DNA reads TGTGCCAGCAGTGAGGGCCACCGGGGAATCAACGAGCAGTACTTC.

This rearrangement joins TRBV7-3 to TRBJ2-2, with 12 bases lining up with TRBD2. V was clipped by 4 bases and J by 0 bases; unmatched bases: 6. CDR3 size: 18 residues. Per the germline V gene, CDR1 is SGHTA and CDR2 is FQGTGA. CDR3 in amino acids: CASSSKTSGSANTGELFF. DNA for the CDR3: TGTGCCAGCAGCTCGAAGACTAGCGGGAGCGCGAACACCGGGGAGCTGTTTTTT.

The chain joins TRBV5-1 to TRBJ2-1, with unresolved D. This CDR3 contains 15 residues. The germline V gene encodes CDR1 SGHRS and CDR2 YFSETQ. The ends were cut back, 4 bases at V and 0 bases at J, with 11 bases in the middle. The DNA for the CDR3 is TGCGCCAGCAGCACCACAGCTAACTCCTACAATGAGCAGTTCTTC. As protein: CASSTTANSYNEQFF.

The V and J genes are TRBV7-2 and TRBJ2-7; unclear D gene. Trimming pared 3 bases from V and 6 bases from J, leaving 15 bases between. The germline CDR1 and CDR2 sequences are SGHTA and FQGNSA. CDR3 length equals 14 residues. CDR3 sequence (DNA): TGTGCCAGCAGCTTTGTGGACCCAGGCGGCGAGCAGTACTTC. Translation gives CASSFVDPGGEQYF.

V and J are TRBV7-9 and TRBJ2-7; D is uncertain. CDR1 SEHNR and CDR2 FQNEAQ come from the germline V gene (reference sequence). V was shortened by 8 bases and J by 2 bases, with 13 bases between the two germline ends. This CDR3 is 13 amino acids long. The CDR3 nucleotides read TGTGCCAGCGGTGATAGAGTTCCCTACGAGCAGTACTTC. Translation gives CASGDRVPYEQYF.

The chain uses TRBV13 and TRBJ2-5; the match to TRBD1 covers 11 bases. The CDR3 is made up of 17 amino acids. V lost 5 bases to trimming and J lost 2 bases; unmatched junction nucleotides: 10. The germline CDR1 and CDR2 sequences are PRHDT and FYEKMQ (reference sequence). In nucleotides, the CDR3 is TGTGCCAGCAGCCGACGGACCCGGGACAGGGGGCAAGAGACCCAGTACTTC. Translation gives CASSRRTRDRGQETQYF.

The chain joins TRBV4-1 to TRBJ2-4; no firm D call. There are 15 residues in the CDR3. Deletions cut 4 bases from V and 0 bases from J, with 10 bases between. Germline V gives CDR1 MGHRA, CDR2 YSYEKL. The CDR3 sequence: CASSRSALAKNIQYF. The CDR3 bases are TGCGCCAGCAGCCGTTCAGCATTAGCCAAAAACATTCAGTACTTC.

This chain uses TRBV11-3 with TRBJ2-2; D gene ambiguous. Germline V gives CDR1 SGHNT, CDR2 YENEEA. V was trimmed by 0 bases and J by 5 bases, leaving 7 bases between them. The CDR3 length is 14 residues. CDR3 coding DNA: TGTGCCAGCAGCTTAGAGGTGGGGACCGGGGAGCTGTTTTTT. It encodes CASSLEVGTGELFF. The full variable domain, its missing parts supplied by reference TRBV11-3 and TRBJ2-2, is EAGVVQSPRYKIIEKKQPVAFWCNPISGHNTLYWYLQNLGQGPELLIRYENEEAVDDSQLPKDRFSAERLKGVDSTLKIQPAELGDSAVYLCASSLEVGTGELFFGEGSRLTVL.

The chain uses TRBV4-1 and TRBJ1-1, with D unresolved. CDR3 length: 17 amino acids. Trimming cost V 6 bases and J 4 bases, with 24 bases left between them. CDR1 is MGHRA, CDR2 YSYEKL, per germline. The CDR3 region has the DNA TGCGCCAGCAGTGACGCCCTAAACTCTCAGGTGGGCACTGAAGCTTTCTTT. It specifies CASSDALNSQVGTEAFF.

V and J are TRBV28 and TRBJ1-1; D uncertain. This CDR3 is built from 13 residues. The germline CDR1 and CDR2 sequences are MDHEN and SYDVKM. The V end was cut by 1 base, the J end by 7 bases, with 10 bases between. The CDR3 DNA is TGTGCCAGCAGTTTATTTAAGACTGATGAAGCTTTCTTT. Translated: CASSLFKTDEAFF.

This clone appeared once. DNA for the CDR3: TGTGCCAGTAGTGTGCAGTTGACTAATGAAAAACTGTTTTTT. Its translation is CASSVQLTNEKLFF. The V call is TRBV19, the J call TRBJ1-4; D not resolved. This CDR3 has 14 amino acids. The germline gives CDR1 LNHDA, CDR2 SQIVND (reference sequence). Trimming removed 5 bases at V and 2 bases at J, with 9 bases between.

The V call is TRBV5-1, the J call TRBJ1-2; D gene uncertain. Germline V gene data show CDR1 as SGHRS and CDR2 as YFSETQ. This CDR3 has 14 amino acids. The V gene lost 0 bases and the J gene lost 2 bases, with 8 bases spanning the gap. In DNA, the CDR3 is TGCGCCAGCAGCTTGGAACAGTCCAACTATGGCTACACCTTC. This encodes CASSLEQSNYGYTF. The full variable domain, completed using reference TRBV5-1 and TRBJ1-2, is KAGVTQTPRYLIKTRGQQVTLSCSPISGHRSVSWYQQTPGQGLQFLFEYFSETQRNKGNFPGRFSGRQFSNSRSEMNVSTLELGDSALYLCASSLEQSNYGYTFGSGTRLTVV.

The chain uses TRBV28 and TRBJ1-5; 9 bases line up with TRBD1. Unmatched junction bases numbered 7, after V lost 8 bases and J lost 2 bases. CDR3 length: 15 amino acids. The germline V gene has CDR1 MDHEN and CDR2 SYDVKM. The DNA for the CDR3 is TGTGCCAGCTATACAGGGGGCGCGGGCAATCAGCCCCAGCATTTT. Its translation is CASYTGGAGNQPQHF.

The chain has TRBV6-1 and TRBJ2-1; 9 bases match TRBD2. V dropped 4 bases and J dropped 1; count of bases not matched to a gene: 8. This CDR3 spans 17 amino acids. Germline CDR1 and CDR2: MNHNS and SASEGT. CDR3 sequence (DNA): TGTGCCAGCAGTGTACCCGGACTAGCGCAATCCTACAATGAGCAGTTCTTC. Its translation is CASSVPGLAQSYNEQFF.